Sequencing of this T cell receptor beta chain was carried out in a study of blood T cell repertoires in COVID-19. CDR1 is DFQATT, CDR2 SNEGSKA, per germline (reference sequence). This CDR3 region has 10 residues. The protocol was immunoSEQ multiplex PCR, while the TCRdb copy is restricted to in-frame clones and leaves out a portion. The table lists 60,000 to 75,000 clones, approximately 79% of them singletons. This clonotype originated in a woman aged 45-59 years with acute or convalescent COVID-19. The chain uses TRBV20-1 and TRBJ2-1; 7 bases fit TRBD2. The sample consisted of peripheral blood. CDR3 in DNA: TGCAGCGGGGGGAGGGATGAGCAGTTCTTC. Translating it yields CSGGRDEQFF.